One sample yielded the 2 T cell receptor beta chains listed below, sequenced in a study of T-cell memory formation after mild COVID-19. TCRdb re-analysed the 5' RACE reads in MiXCR, keeping a single row per CDR3 protein. The sample lists about 57,000 distinct CDR3 sequences; roughly an eighth were seen once. The sequenced material came from PBMCs or a T cell subset sorted from them (not recorded which). The origin of the receptors is a man in his late teens or twenties who had mild COVID-19 (a few samples of this study predate the infection). Cell type and time point are not known.

This clonotype was detected a few times. J is TRBJ2-7 and V is TRBV5-4; D gene ambiguous. Trimming cost V 4 bases and J 6 bases, with 14 bases left between them. This CDR3 has 13 residues. Looked up from germline, CDR1 is SGHNT and CDR2 is YYREEE (reference sequence). Here the CDR3 reads CASSHGQVLEQYF. CDR3 in DNA: TGTGCCAGCAGCCATGGGCAAGTCCTCGAGCAGTACTTC.

J is TRBJ1-2 and V is TRBV4-2; TRBD1 matches 9 bases. Trimming removed 3 bases from V and 7 bases from J; junction bases left unmatched: 9. CDR1 and CDR2 (germline): LGHNA, YNFKEQ. The CDR3 is 15 amino acids. The CDR3 loop reads CASSHPRDRVVGYTF. CDR3 sequence (DNA): TGTGCCAGCAGCCATCCCCGGGACAGGGTGGTTGGCTACACCTTC.